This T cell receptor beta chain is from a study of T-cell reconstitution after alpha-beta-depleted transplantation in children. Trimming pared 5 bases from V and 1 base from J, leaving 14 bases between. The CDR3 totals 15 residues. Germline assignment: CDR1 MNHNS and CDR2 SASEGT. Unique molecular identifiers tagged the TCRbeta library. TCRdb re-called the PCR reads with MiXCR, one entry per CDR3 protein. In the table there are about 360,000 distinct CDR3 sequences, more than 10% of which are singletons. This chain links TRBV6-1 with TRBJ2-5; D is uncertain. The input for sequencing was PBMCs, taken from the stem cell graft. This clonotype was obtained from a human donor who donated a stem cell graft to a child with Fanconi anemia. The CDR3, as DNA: TGTGCCAGCAGTCTGACCTCGGGTGGCCAAGAGACCCAGTACTTC. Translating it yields CASSLTSGGQETQYF.